Included here is one T cell receptor beta chain sequence, with context. Its specificity is unknown. This sample was included in a study of post-analysis software for immune sequencing data. Overall study context: Disease courses included relapsing-remitting, secondary progressive and progressive-relapsing multiple sclerosis.

V was clipped by 6 bases and J by 2 bases; unmatched bases: 10. This CDR3 is built from 16 residues. Germline CDR1 and CDR2: MNHNS and SASEGT. TCR beta cDNA libraries included unique molecular identifiers. TCRdb re-called the PCR reads through MiXCR, storing one row per CDR3 protein. Found here are approximately 630,000 distinct CDR3 sequences, 59% of them singletons; the top ten hold around 11%. General study findings and limits: With TRBV5-6, TRBV5-1 and TRBV20-1 included, 4 or 5 TRBV segments were more frequent in patients than in controls.

The genes are TRBV6-1 and TRBJ2-1; 7 bases line up with TRBD1. The receptor was isolated from a girl aged 2-10 years with multiple sclerosis. The specimen was blood. As DNA, the CDR3 is TGTGCCAGCAGGGGAGAGGGGGCGAACCCCTACAATGAGCAGTTCTTC. It yields the protein CASRGEGANPYNEQFF.